One T cell receptor (beta chain) is described in this entry. Its antigen remains unknown. This record comes from a study of siplizumab effects on memory and regulatory T cells. Study outcomes and limitations: Naive T cells, seemingly more diverse than memory cells, seemed major alloresponse contributors.

Each sample yielded roughly 100,000 assayed TCR templates. The assay was immunoSEQ multiplex PCR, and TCRdb's table has in-frame clones only and misses some. The sample consists of about 52,000 clones, about 97% of them appearing once. The germline CDR1 and CDR2 sequences are WSHSY and SAAADI. The V and J ends lost 6 bases and 7 bases, in that order; junction bases with no gene match: 8. The CDR3 is made up of 14 amino acids. This receptor was obtained from a human donor in good health. The rearrangement links TRBV10-2 to TRBJ2-3; 9 nucleotides match TRBD1. Input material: naive CD4+ T cells sorted from blood. The CDR3 DNA reads TGCGCCAGCAGCCGGGACAGGGTCACCTATACGCAGTATTTT. It encodes CASSRDRVTYTQYF.